Included here is one TCR beta chain sequence, with context. These data originate in a study of blood T cell repertoires in COVID-19. As for the study in general: Sites in the United States, Italy and Spain provided acute and convalescent COVID-19 samples. T cells, B-cell-depleted T cells, or PBMCs supplied cDNA or gDNA.

Original handling: It was from reference gene primer amplification that nucleated cell counts were estimated. Clones were read by immunoSEQ multiplex PCR, and TCRdb kept only the in-frame ones, dropping some. Clone size and V and J calls were adopted from that table, with D and trimming inferred from the DNA. Of tens of thousands of clones detected, 87% appear once; the ten largest clones hold around 4.5%. This CDR3 contains 15 residues. Germline V gene lookup returns CDR1 MDHEN and CDR2 SYDVKM. Trimming left V 2 bases short and J 3 bases short, with 11 bases between. This receptor was identified in a human donor in a cohort sampled during active COVID-19. V usage is TRBV28 and J usage is TRBJ1-5; unclear D gene. Sequencing input: peripheral blood. The CDR3 here is CASSLVGESNQPQHF. The CDR3 DNA reads TGTGCCAGCAGTTTAGTCGGAGAATCCAATCAGCCCCAGCATTTT.